These T cell receptor beta chains were read from a single sample in a study of early T cells in non-severe SARS-CoV-2 infection. TCRdb re-called the 5' RACE reads through MiXCR, storing one row per CDR3 protein. The table includes tens of thousands of distinct CDR3 sequences, about 9.1% detected once. Sequenced input: whole blood. The source of these receptors is an adult who was a healthcare worker with PCR-confirmed SARS-CoV-2 infection or an uninfected control (not recorded which). Both conserved end residues are trimmed from each CDR3. The order of the fields is V gene, J gene, CDR3 protein.

TRBV28	TRBJ1-6	ASSGGQENSPLH
TRBV12-3/TRBV12-4	TRBJ2-7	ASSLTSGSYEQY
TRBV3-1	TRBJ1-2	ASSQGRLGYGYT
TRBV5-1	TRBJ2-2	ASSNDGNTGELF
TRBV25-1	TRBJ2-7	ASSETGRGYEQY
TRBV29-1	TRBJ2-1	SVKTFTGYEQF
TRBV13	TRBJ2-1	ASRVAGGPNEQF
TRBV6-5	TRBJ1-1	ASSPSDGNTEAF
TRBV2	TRBJ2-1	ASNGGSSYNEQF
TRBV20-1	TRBJ2-1	SARRQENEQF
TRBV7-3	TRBJ2-3	ASSLIAGDIDTQY
TRBV5-1	TRBJ2-1	ASSVLGSEQF
TRBV10-3	TRBJ1-1	AIRDRVETEAF
TRBV7-2	TRBJ1-3	ASSLGLRQGGNTIY
TRBV19	TRBJ1-4	ASRNDANEKLF
TRBV2	TRBJ2-3	ASSELVSPSGDTQY
TRBV29-1	TRBJ2-7	SVVTMTTYEQY
TRBV10-3	TRBJ1-4	AISDIGEKLF
TRBV20-1	TRBJ2-1	SAIGSYSYNEQF
TRBV7-8	TRBJ1-3	ASSTHWDRERPGNTIY
TRBV4-3	TRBJ1-3	ASSQETGNTIY
TRBV5-1	TRBJ1-6	ASSLGQNSPLH
TRBV11-2	TRBJ1-2	ASSLVSGTYGYT
TRBV5-1	TRBJ2-5	ASSLVGTDLQETQY
TRBV29-1	TRBJ2-2	SARRDRGTGELF
TRBV12-3/TRBV12-4	TRBJ1-3	ASSSLGEGGGNTIY
TRBV11-2	TRBJ2-1	ASSFFPEEQF
TRBV29-1	TRBJ2-7	SVEGRFGDGTYEQY
TRBV6-1	TRBJ2-7	ASSAWAALDEQY
TRBV10-3	TRBJ2-7	AISERGYEQY
TRBV3-1	TRBJ1-4	ASSRPPDNEKLF
TRBV11-2	TRBJ2-2	ASSLSLYTGELF
TRBV7-3	TRBJ2-3	ASSRGASGGAATDTQY
TRBV25-1	TRBJ1-5	ASSESEEDNQPQH
TRBV1	TRBJ2-3	TTRSLGRSRTDTQY
TRBV20-1	TRBJ2-1	SARAELAAYNEQF
TRBV10-2	TRBJ1-2	ASSERTEDGYT
TRBV7-7	TRBJ2-1	ASSPGPDTNNEQF
TRBV6-1	TRBJ2-3	ASSRPLVAGGTDTQY
TRBV10-3	TRBJ2-5	AISASTGDQETQY
TRBV7-8	TRBJ1-1	ASSLLPENTEAF
TRBV6-2/TRBV6-3	TRBJ1-3	ASSYSRAPGNTIY
TRBV9	TRBJ1-1	ASSVSGQTGEAF
TRBV6-1	TRBJ2-2	ASKGTEAGELF
TRBV6-1	TRBJ2-3	ASSRGLAGGPGGTDTQY
TRBV11-2	TRBJ1-1	ASSLPYREGTEAF
TRBV29-1	TRBJ1-2	SVAGTDYGYT
TRBV6-5	TRBJ2-1	ASRSTSGRGDEQF
TRBV14	TRBJ2-3	ASSRFAADTQY
TRBV7-6	TRBJ2-1	ASSLAGLAANEQF
TRBV6-2/TRBV6-3	TRBJ2-5	ASSYDGQETQY
TRBV19	TRBJ2-5	ASSIGSFSRETQY